This TCR beta chain was recovered during a study of OX40 agonist ivuxolimab in advanced cancers. With regard to the full study: The costimulatory receptor OX40 (CD134) was targeted by ivuxolimab, a fully human IgG2 agonistic monoclonal antibody. Intravenous ivuxolimab was administered to patients every 2 weeks at six dose levels: 0.01, 0.1, 0.3, 1.5, 3 and 10 mg/kg. Among the roughly 52 dose-escalation patients, 19 had hepatocellular carcinoma, around 15 melanoma, 9 renal cell carcinoma and 9 head and neck cancer. The dose-escalation cohort was 82.7% male with a mean age of about 65 years, ranging from about 20 to 85. Patients were allowed to have had prior anti-PD-1, anti-PD-L1 or anti-CTLA-4 therapy, and around two fifths of the dose-escalation patients had been treated with checkpoint inhibitors. Partial responses occurred in three dose-escalation patients: two with cutaneous melanoma and one with hepatocellular carcinoma. Peripheral TCRbeta sequencing was intended to test whether TCR sequence diversity was altered and clonal T-cell expansion was caused by ivuxolimab. The monotherapy dose-escalation portion (N = 52 patients) of the phase I ivuxolimab trial is reported in the paper. The full study reports these points: At doses of 0.1 to 3.0 mg/kg, clonal expansion of both CD4+ and CD8+ blood T cells was observed from baseline to week 6. The antigen specificity of the clonally expanded peripheral T cells was not determined. On average, CD8+ T cells showed more expanded clones than CD4+ T cells after ivuxolimab. In partial responders in the 0.1-3.0 mg/kg groups, normalized peripheral clonal expansion was found to be among the lowest, especially among CD8+ T cells. Low levels of normalized T-cell clonal expansion were also seen in some patients who did not respond.

Genomic DNA was isolated from the sorted cells so that the TCRbeta CDR3 region could be sequenced. The immunoSEQ Assay was used for sequencing of TCRbeta CDR3 regions. The table was pulled from immuneACCESS by TCRdb, which kept in-frame rearrangements only. Such tables lose some clones; where checked, under half of the loss comes from unresolved V genes, and the rest has no known cause. For this sample the table gives roughly 50,000 clones, of which 88% were detected only once. Roughly 10% of the sample belongs to the ten largest clones. On this clone: Its antigen is still unknown. No base qualities exist here, and no much larger clone lies one base off it.

The trial excluded patients who had a history of autoimmune disease or who were on systemic immunosuppression. In every dose cohort, peripheral blood was drawn for TCR sequencing at baseline, cycle 4 day 1, and cycle 7 day 1. The samples were drawn from a first-in-human, open-label, multicenter phase I dose-escalation trial of ivuxolimab. Adults with locally advanced or metastatic head and neck squamous cell, hepatocellular, melanoma or renal cell carcinoma were enrolled in the trial. Before TCR sequencing, CD4+ T cells and CD8+ T cells were sorted from peripheral blood as separate populations. V drops 6 bases and J drops 1 base, leaving 6 bases in between. Including cysteine and phenylalanine, the CDR3 has 12 amino acids. The retained sequence is limited to the CDR3, 36 bases, with the frame set at the first base. From a lookup of the germline V gene, CDR1 and CDR2 are MGHRA and YSYEKL.

The material sequenced was CD4+ or CD8+ T cells sorted from blood, taken in a trial of the OX40 agonist ivuxolimab. The rearrangement combines TRBV4-1 with TRBJ1-1; no D segment can be confidently identified. The TCR was taken from an adult with an advanced solid tumor such as melanoma, head and neck, liver or kidney cancer. CDR3 region: CASRGGNTEAFF. The nucleotide sequence is given as TGCGCCAGCAGGGGAGGGAACACTGAAGCTTTCTTT.